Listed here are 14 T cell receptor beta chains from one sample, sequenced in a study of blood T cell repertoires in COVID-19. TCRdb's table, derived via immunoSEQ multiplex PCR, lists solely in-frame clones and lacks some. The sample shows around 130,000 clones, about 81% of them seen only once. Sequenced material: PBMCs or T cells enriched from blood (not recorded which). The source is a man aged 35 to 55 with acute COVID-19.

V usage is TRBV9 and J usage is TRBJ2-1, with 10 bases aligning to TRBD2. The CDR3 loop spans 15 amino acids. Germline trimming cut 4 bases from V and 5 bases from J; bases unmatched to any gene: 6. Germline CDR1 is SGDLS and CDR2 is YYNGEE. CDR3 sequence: CASSKSGTSDNEQFF. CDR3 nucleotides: TGTGCCAGCAGCAAATCCGGGACTAGCGACAATGAGCAGTTCTTC.

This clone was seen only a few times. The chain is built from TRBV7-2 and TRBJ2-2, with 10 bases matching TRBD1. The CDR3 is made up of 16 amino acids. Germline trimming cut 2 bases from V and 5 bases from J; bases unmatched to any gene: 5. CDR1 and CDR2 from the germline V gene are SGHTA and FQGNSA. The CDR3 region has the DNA TGTGCCAGCAGCTTACGACAGGGGGCTGGAACCGGGGAGCTGTTTTTT. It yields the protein CASSLRQGAGTGELFF.

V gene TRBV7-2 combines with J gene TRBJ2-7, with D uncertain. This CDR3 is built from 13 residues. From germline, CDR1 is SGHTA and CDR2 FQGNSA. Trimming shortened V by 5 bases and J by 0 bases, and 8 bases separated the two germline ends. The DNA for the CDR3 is TGTGCCAGCAGCGCCGCGAGCTCCTACGAGCAGTACTTC. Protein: CASSAASSYEQYF. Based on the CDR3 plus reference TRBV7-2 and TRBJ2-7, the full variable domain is GAGVSQSPSNKVTEKGKDVELRCDPISGHTALYWYRQSLGQGLEFLIYFQGNSAPDKSGLPSDRFSAERTGGSVSTLTIQRTQQEDSAVYLCASSAASSYEQYFGPGTRLTVT.

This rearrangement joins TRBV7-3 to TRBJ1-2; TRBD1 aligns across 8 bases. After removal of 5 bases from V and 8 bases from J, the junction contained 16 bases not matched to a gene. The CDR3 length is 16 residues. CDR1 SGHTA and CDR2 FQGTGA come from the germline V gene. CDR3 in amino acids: CASSGGTGRDLDGYTF. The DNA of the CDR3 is TGTGCCAGCAGCGGGGGGACAGGCAGGGATCTGGACGGCTACACCTTC.

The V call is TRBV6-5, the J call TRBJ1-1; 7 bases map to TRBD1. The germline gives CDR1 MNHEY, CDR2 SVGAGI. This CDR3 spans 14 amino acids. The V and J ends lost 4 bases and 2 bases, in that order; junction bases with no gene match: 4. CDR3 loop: CASSSRDSNTEAFF. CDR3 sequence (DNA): TGTGCCAGCAGTTCCAGGGACAGTAACACTGAAGCTTTCTTT.

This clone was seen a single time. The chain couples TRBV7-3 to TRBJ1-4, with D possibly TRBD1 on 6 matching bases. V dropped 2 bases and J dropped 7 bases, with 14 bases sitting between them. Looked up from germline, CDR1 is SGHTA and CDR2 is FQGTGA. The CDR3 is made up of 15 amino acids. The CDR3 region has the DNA TGTGCCAGCAGCTTAGGGGGCAGGGAAGGTGAAAAACTGTTTTTT. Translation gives CASSLGGREGEKLFF.

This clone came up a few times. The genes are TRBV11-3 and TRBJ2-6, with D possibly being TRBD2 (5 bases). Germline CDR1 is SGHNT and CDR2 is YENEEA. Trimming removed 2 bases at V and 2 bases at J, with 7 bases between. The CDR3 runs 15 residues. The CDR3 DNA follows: TGTGCCAGCAGCTTATCGGGGACTGGGGCCAACGTCCTGACTTTC. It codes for CASSLSGTGANVLTF.

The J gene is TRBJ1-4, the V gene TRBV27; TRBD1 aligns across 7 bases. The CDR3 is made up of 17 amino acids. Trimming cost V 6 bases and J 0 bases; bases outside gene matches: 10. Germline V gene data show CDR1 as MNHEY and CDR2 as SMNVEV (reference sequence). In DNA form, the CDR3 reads TGTGCCAGCAGCGATTTGGCCAGGGGGGCAACTAATGAAAAACTGTTTTTT. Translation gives CASSDLARGATNEKLFF.

CDR3 nucleotide sequence: TGTGCCAGCAGCTTCATAACAGCCTCCAACACTGAAGCTTTCTTT. Its translation: CASSFITASNTEAFF. The rearrangement links TRBV5-6 to TRBJ1-1, with no clear D. Trimming took off 2 bases at V and 2 bases at J, with 13 bases between the two ends. The germline V gene has CDR1 SGHDT and CDR2 YYEEEE. The CDR3 runs 15 residues. Full variable domain (outside the CDR3, taken from reference TRBV5-6 and TRBJ1-1): DAGVTQSPTHLIKTRGQQVTLRCSPKSGHDTVSWYQQALGQGPQFIFQYYEEEERQRGNFPDRFSGHQFPNYSSELNVNALLLGDSALYLCASSFITASNTEAFFGQGTRLTVV.

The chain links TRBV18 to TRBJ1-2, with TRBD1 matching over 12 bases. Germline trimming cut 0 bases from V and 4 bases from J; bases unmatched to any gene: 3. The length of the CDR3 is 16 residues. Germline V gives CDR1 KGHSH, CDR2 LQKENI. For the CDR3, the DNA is TGTGCCAGCTCACCACCGGGACAGGGGGCAGTCTATGGCTACACCTTC. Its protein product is CASSPPGQGAVYGYTF. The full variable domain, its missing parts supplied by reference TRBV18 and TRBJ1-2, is NAGVMQNPRHLVRRRGQEARLRCSPMKGHSHVYWYRQLPEEGLKFMVYLQKENIIDESGMPKERFSAEFPKEGPSILRIQQVVRGDSAAYFCASSPPGQGAVYGYTFGSGTRLTVV.

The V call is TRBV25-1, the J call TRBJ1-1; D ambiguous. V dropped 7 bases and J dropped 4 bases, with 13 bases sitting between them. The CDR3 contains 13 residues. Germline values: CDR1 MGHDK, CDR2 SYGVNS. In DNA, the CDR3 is TGTGCCAGCAAGGCGGGATTAGGCACTGAAGCTTTCTTT. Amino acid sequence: CASKAGLGTEAFF.

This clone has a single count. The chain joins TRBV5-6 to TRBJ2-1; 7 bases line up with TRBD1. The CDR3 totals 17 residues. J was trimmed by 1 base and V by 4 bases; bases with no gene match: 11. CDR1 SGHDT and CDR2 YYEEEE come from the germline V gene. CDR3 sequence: CASSTSYRGSSYNEQFF. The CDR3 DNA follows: TGTGCCAGCAGCACCTCATACAGGGGTAGTTCCTACAATGAGCAGTTCTTC.

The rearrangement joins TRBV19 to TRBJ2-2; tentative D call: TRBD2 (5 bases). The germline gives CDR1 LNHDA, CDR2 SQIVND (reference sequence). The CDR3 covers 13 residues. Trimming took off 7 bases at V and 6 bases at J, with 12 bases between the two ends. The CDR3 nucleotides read TGTGCCAGTATGTCGGGGAGCGCCGGGGAGCTGTTTTTT. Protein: CASMSGSAGELFF. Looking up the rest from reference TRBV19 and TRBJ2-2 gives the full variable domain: DGGITQSPKYLFRKEGQNVTLSCEQNLNHDAMYWYRQDPGQGLRLIYYSQIVNDFQKGDIAEGYSVSREKKESFPLTVTSAQKNPTAFYLCASMSGSAGELFFGEGSRLTVL.

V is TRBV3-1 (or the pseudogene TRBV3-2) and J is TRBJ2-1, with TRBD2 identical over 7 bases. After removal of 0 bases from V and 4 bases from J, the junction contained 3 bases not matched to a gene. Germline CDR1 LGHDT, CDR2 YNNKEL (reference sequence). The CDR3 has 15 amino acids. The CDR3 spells CASSQEKAGYNEQFF. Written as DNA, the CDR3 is TGTGCCAGCAGCCAAGAAAAAGCGGGATACAATGAGCAGTTCTTC.